This paragraph covers one TCR beta chain sequence. What it binds is unknown. These data come from a study of T-cell memory formation after mild COVID-19. Looking at the study overall: The TCR clusters were mostly specific to one donor.

Amplification by 5'RACE using constant-segment primers produced TCR alpha and TCR beta cDNA libraries that carried sample barcodes and UMIs. A single record per CDR3 protein comes from TCRdb applying MiXCR to the 5' RACE reads. Among approximately 89,000 distinct CDR3 sequences listed, 9.5% to 15% were seen once. CDR3 length: 16 amino acids. The V and J ends lost 1 base and 8 bases respectively, with 18 bases between them. Germline values: CDR1 MNHEY, CDR2 SVGEGT. Findings and limits, study-wide: Clones shrinking between day 15 and 85 showed a balanced CD4/CD8 split, and those that grew later tilted toward CD4+. Cross-reactive memory apparently joined, as some responding clones appeared in pre-infection memory.

The TCR sequence derives from a man aged 18 to 29 who had mild COVID-19 (a few samples of this study predate the infection). Cell type and time point are not known. This sequence joins TRBV6-2 or TRBV6-3 and TRBJ2-1; a possible D gene is TRBD2 (6 bases). Sequencing was done on a sample of PBMCs or a T cell subset sorted from them (not recorded which). CDR3 DNA: TGTGCCAGCAGTTACTTCGGGACTGGGGTAGGTGATGAGCAGTTCTTC. This gives the protein CASSYFGTGVGDEQFF.